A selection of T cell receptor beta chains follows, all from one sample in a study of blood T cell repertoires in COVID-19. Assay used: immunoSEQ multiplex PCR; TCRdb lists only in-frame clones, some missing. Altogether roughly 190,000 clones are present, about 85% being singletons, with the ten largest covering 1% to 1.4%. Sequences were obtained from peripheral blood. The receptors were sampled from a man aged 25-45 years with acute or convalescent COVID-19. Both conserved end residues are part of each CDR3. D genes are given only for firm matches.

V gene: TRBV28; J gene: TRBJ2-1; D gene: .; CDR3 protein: CASSSGLVEQFF
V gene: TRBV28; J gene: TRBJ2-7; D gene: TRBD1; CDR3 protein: CASREAGTGVYEQYF
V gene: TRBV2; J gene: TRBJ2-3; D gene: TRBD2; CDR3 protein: CASIINGRGTDTQYF
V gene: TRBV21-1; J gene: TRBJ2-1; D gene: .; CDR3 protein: CASSQLAGYNEQFF
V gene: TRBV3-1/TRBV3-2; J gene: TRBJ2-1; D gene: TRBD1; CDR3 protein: CASRGQAYNEQFF
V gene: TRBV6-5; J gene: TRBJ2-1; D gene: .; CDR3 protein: CASSLRLTDEQFF
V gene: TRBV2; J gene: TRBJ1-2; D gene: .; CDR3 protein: CASRPGSRGYTF
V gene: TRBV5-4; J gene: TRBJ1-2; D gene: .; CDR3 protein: CASSSTGPNRAYTF
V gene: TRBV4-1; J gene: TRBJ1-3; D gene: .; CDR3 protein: CASSQIGGQGNTIYF
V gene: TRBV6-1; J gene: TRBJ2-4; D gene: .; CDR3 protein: CASSEMGEAIQYF
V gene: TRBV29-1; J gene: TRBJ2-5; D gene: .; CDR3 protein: CSFSRDQETQYF
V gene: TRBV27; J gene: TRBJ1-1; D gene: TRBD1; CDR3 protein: CASSLTGQGRTEAFF
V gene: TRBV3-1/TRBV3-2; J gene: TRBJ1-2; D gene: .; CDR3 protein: CASSHLGPPSRGYTF
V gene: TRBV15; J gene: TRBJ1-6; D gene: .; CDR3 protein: CATSRGLSSYNSPLHF
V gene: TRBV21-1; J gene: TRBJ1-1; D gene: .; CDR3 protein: CASSHLERLNTEAFF
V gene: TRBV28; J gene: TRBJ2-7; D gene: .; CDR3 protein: CASSFRVPGSYEQYF
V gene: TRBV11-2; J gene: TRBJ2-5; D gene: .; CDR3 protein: CASSSPRETQYF
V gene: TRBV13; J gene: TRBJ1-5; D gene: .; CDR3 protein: CASSYRQSNQPQHF
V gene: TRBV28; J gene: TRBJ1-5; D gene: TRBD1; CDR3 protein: CASSLRDRFNTYSNQPQHF
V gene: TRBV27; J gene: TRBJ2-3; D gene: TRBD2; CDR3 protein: CASSLRLAGGQGDTQYF
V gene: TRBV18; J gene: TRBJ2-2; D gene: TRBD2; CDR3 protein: CASSPPGLAETGELFF
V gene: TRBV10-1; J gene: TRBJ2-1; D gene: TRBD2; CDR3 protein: CASSETWTSGRGSLRNEQFF
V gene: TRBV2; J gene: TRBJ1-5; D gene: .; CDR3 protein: CASSNGGFNQPQHF
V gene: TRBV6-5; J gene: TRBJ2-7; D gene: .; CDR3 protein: CASSYGPSAYEQYF
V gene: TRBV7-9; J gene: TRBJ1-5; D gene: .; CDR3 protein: CASSRGGGNQPQHF
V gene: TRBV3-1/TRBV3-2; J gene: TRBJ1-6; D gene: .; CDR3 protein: CASSPGDSYNSPLHF
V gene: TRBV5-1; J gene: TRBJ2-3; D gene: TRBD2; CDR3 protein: CASSLVASGSADTQYF
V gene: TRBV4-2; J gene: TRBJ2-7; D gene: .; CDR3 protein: CASSQGAYEQYF
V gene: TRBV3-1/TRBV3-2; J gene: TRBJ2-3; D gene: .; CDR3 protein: CASSQDGLELDTQYF
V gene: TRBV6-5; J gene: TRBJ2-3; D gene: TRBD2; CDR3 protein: CASSYSRGGTDTQYF
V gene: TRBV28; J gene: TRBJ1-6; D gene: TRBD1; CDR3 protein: CASTLGDRYNSPLHF
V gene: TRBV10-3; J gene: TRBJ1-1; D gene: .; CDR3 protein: CAISVGAGDEAFF
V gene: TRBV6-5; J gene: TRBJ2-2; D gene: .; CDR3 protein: CASSPARNTGELFF
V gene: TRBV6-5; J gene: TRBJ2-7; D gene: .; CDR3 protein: CASSFGQPNEQYF
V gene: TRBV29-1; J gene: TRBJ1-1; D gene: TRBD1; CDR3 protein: CSAGQGRTEAFF
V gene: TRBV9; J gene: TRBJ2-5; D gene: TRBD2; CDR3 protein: CASSVAGGARETQYF
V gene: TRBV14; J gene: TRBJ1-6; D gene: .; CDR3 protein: CASSPYRTDNSPLHF
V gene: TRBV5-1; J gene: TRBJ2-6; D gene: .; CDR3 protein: CASSFGDILSGANVLTF
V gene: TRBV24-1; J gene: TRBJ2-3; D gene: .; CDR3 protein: CATSDSSDTQYF
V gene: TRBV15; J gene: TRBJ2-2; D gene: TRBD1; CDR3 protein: CATSRRQGVSGELFF
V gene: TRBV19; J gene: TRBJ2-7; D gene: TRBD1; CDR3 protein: CASSRDRTYEQYF
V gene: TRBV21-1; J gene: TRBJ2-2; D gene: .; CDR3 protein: CASSKVVGGGRAGTGELFF
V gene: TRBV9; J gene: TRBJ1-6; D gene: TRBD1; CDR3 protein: CASSATGGSSPLHF
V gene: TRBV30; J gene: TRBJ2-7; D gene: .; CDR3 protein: CAWETSVGGEQYF
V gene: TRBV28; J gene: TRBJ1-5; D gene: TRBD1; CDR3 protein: CASIQGGFNQPQHF
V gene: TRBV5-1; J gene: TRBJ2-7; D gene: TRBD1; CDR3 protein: CASSLRPGDRSTYEQYF
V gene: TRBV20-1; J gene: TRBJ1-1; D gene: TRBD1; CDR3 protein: CSALHRGTAFF
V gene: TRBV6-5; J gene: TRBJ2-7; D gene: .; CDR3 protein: CASSYGRTAFYEQYF
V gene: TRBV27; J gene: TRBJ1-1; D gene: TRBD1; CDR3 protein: CASSTWTGGNTEAFF
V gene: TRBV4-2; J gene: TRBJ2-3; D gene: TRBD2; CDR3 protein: CASSQDSGGNTDTQYF
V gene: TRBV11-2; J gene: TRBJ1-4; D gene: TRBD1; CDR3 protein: CASSLVGNRGEKLFF
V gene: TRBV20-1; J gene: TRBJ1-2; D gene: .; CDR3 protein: CSAYTGFGYTF
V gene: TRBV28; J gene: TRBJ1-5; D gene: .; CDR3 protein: CASSLRGGQPQHF